Listed below are T cell receptor beta chains from one sample, sequenced in a study of response to subunit inactivated influenza vaccine. One entry per CDR3 protein results from TCRdb running MiXCR on the RT-PCR reads. The repertoire includes over 450,000 distinct CDR3 sequences, 10% to 15% of them detected once, and under 15% sits in the top ten. The input for sequencing was PBMCs from blood, taken roughly 46 days after vaccination. The source of these receptors is a middle-aged man who received an inactivated influenza vaccine. Each CDR3 is given with its conserved first and last residue. A D gene is named only where the DNA matches it firmly. Where a row states a size, it is once, few, many or the class of an expanded clone; other rows omit it.

TRBJ2-5,.,TRBD1,TRBV4-3,CASSQETGTLQETQYF,TGCGCCAGCAGCCAAGAGACAGGGACATTACAAGAGACCCAGTACTTC
TRBJ1-2,few,.,TRBV7-2,CASSFSRVYGYTF,TGTGCCAGCAGCTTCTCCAGGGTCTATGGCTACACCTTC
TRBJ1-2,few,TRBD1,TRBV28,CASSLTQLTGAYGYTF,TGTGCCAGCAGTTTAACCCAACTGACAGGGGCGTATGGCTACACCTTC
TRBJ1-4,few,.,TRBV4-2,CASSQEGDTDEKLFF,TGTGCCAGCAGCCAAGAAGGAGATACAGATGAAAAACTGTTTTTT
TRBJ1-5,many,.,TRBV6-5,CASSYEPKPSNQPQHF,TGTGCCAGCAGTTACGAGCCGAAACCTAGCAATCAGCCCCAGCATTTT
TRBJ2-2,once,TRBD1,TRBV20-1,CSASNRGNTGELFF,TGCAGTGCTAGTAACAGGGGGAACACCGGGGAGCTGTTTTTT
TRBJ1-2,few,.,TRBV24-1,CATSDPAQPNYGYTF,TGTGCCACCAGTGATCCAGCTCAACCCAACTATGGCTACACCTTC
TRBJ1-5,many,.,TRBV6-6,CASSYRGNQPQHF,TGTGCCAGCAGTTATCGGGGTAATCAGCCCCAGCATTTT
TRBJ1-1,.,.,TRBV6-5,CASSFHRRMNTEAFF,TGTGCCAGCAGTTTTCACCGACGGATGAACACTGAAGCTTTCTTT
TRBJ2-2,.,TRBD2,TRBV9,CASSVLLAGGSGELFF,TGTGCCAGCAGCGTCCTACTAGCGGGAGGGTCCGGGGAGCTGTTTTTT
TRBJ2-1,few,TRBD2,TRBV20-1,CSATSGGPKSYNEQFF,TGCAGTGCTACCAGCGGGGGTCCCAAATCCTACAATGAGCAGTTCTTC
TRBJ2-1,.,.,TRBV7-2,CASSPAAGSLGNEQFF,TGTGCCAGCAGCCCGGCGGCGGGGTCCCTCGGGAATGAGCAGTTCTTC
TRBJ2-3,few,TRBD2,TRBV20-1,CSARGRAGGADTQYF,TGCAGTGCAAGAGGCCGAGCGGGAGGCGCAGATACGCAGTATTTT
TRBJ1-2,few,TRBD1,TRBV7-2,CASSLAPGQRYGYTF,TGTGCCAGCAGCTTAGCGCCGGGACAGCGCTATGGCTACACCTTC
TRBJ2-3,.,.,TRBV10-3,CAISGTLAREVSTDTQYF,TGTGCCATCAGTGGGACACTGGCCAGGGAAGTGAGCACAGATACGCAGTATTTT
TRBJ2-1,.,TRBD2,TRBV4-3,CASSFGTSGRASYNEQFF,TGCGCCAGCAGCTTCGGGACTAGCGGGAGGGCCTCCTACAATGAGCAGTTCTTC
TRBJ2-7,.,TRBD2,TRBV28,CASSASGRETYEQYF,TGTGCCAGCAGTGCCAGCGGGAGGGAAACCTACGAGCAGTACTTC
TRBJ1-2,.,.,TRBV7-2,CASSLEWSDYGYTF,TGTGCCAGCAGCTTAGAGTGGTCGGACTATGGCTACACCTTC
TRBJ1-4,few,.,TRBV4-1,CASSQGRLRGATPSNEKLFF,TGCGCCAGCAGCCAAGGGCGTCTACGGGGGGCGACGCCGTCTAATGAAAAACTGTTTTTT
TRBJ1-2,.,TRBD1,TRBV5-5,CASSPGGTGVGGYTF,TGTGCCAGCAGCCCGGGAGGGACAGGGGTGGGAGGCTACACCTTC
TRBJ2-5,.,.,TRBV6-2/TRBV6-3,CASARRARRGETQYF,TGTGCCAGCGCCCGGAGGGCGCGAAGAGGGGAGACCCAGTACTTC
TRBJ2-3,few,.,TRBV20-1,CSARDGGGTDTQYF,TGCAGTGCTAGAGATGGCGGAGGCACAGATACGCAGTATTTT
TRBJ2-5,.,TRBD1,TRBV28,CASSYNPGQEFEETQYF,TGTGCCAGCAGTTACAACCCGGGACAGGAGTTCGAAGAGACCCAGTACTTC
TRBJ2-3,.,.,TRBV5-1,CASSSGMASTDTQYF,TGCGCCAGCAGCTCCGGGATGGCCAGCACAGATACGCAGTATTTT
TRBJ2-7,few,TRBD1,TRBV6-1,CASRQGQGPYEQYF,TGTGCCAGCAGGCAGGGACAGGGACCCTACGAGCAGTACTTC
TRBJ2-3,few,TRBD2,TRBV12-3/TRBV12-4,CASTNSPSGGGTDTQYF,TGTGCCAGCACCAACTCCCCTAGCGGGGGGGGCACAGATACGCAGTATTTT
TRBJ1-5,.,.,TRBV15,CATSREGGGQPQHF,TGTGCCACCAGCAGGGAGGGCGGTGGGCAGCCCCAGCATTTT
TRBJ2-1,.,TRBD1,TRBV7-6,CASTTYAGGLSSYNEQFF,TGTGCCAGCACCACCTACGCAGGGGGCTTGAGCTCCTACAATGAGCAGTTCTTC
TRBJ2-7,.,TRBD1,TRBV29-1,CSVSTGGGWEQYF,TGCAGCGTTTCGACAGGGGGCGGATGGGAGCAGTACTTC
TRBJ2-1,.,TRBD1,TRBV11-2,CASSPGQGRRNYNEQFF,TGTGCCAGCAGCCCCGGACAGGGCCGGCGGAACTACAATGAGCAGTTCTTC
TRBJ1-1,.,.,TRBV18,CASYRGRDTEAFF,TGTGCCAGCTACCGGGGGCGGGACACTGAAGCTTTCTTT
TRBJ2-2,few,TRBD2,TRBV12-3/TRBV12-4,CASSSSGRNTGELFF,TGTGCCAGCAGTTCTAGCGGGAGGAACACCGGGGAGCTGTTTTTT
TRBJ2-7,few,TRBD2,TRBV12-3/TRBV12-4,CASSLGAGVRYEQYF,TGTGCCAGCAGTTTAGGAGCGGGAGTTCGGTACGAGCAGTACTTC
TRBJ2-7,few,.,TRBV15,CATSSTLGGSPEDEQYF,TGTGCCACCAGCAGCACATTGGGGGGCAGCCCTGAAGACGAGCAGTACTTC
TRBJ1-2,few,.,TRBV5-1,CASSLGRARYGYTF,TGCGCCAGCAGCTTGGGGCGGGCTCGCTATGGCTACACCTTC
TRBJ2-2,.,TRBD2,TRBV15,CATSPRLARNTGELFF,TGTGCCACCAGCCCGCGACTAGCGAGGAACACCGGGGAGCTGTTTTTT
TRBJ2-7,few,.,TRBV18,CASSPPRGNNEQYF,TGTGCCAGCTCACCACCCAGGGGTAATAACGAGCAGTACTTC
TRBJ2-1,many,TRBD2,TRBV12-3/TRBV12-4,CASRNSGSHNEQFF,TGTGCCAGCAGGAATAGCGGGAGCCACAATGAGCAGTTCTTC
TRBJ2-7,few,TRBD1,TRBV27,CASSYTGARQYF,TGTGCCAGCAGTTACACAGGGGCAAGGCAGTACTTC
TRBJ2-5,.,TRBD2,TRBV12-3/TRBV12-4,CASRGTPGLAGQETQYF,TGTGCCAGCAGAGGAACCCCGGGACTAGCGGGGCAAGAGACCCAGTACTTC
TRBJ2-1,.,.,TRBV27,CASSSPPFNEQFF,TGTGCCAGCAGTTCCCCCCCCTTCAATGAGCAGTTCTTC
TRBJ2-3,.,.,TRBV20-1,CSARGQSAGYTDTQYF,TGCAGTGCTAGAGGTCAATCGGCGGGATACACAGATACGCAGTATTTT
TRBJ2-3,few,TRBD2,TRBV20-1,CSARVRGLAGETNTDTQYF,TGCAGTGCTAGAGTACGGGGACTAGCGGGGGAGACGAACACAGATACGCAGTATTTT
TRBJ1-6,.,.,TRBV20-1,CSAKVVQNSPLHF,TGCAGTGCAAAAGTTGTACAGAATTCACCCCTCCACTTT
TRBJ1-2,.,.,TRBV12-3/TRBV12-4,CASSADKSNYYGYTF,TGTGCCAGCAGTGCAGACAAGTCAAACTACTATGGCTACACCTTC
TRBJ2-1,.,.,TRBV5-6,CASSFLGRVGYYNEQFF,TGTGCCAGCAGCTTTCTGGGCCGGGTAGGCTATTACAATGAGCAGTTCTTC
TRBJ2-5,.,.,TRBV5-1,CASRRPAEETQYF,TGCGCCAGCAGACGACCAGCGGAAGAGACCCAGTACTTC
TRBJ2-5,few,TRBD1,TRBV4-2,CASSRLGTGLETQYF,TGTGCCAGCAGCCGATTAGGGACAGGCTTAGAGACCCAGTACTTC
TRBJ2-1,many,TRBD2,TRBV20-1,CSATHSGRLGNEQFF,TGCAGTGCTACTCATAGCGGGAGATTGGGCAATGAGCAGTTCTTC
TRBJ1-3,few,.,TRBV20-1,CSARDLQGGGNTIYF,TGCAGTGCTAGAGATCTCCAGGGTGGAGGAAACACCATATATTTT
TRBJ2-5,.,.,TRBV27,CASKGLSGTQYF,TGTGCCAGCAAGGGCCTATCGGGGACCCAGTACTTC
TRBJ2-3,.,.,TRBV29-1,CSVVDPLSVDTQYF,TGCAGCGTTGTTGATCCTCTAAGTGTAGATACGCAGTATTTT
TRBJ2-1,.,TRBD2,TRBV4-2,CASSTGLAGVWNEQFF,TGTGCCAGCAGCACCGGACTAGCGGGAGTATGGAATGAGCAGTTCTTC
TRBJ2-7,few,TRBD2,TRBV28,CASSYGLEPSYEQYF,TGTGCCAGCAGCTACGGACTAGAACCCTCCTACGAGCAGTACTTC
TRBJ2-3,.,.,TRBV5-1,CASSLDRYSTDTQYF,TGCGCCAGCAGCTTGGACAGGTATAGCACAGATACGCAGTATTTT